The TCR beta chain described here comes from a study of shared T cell receptors in the human thymus. CDR1 and CDR2 (germline): LGHNT, FRNRAP. The CDR3 is 12 amino acids. Method: immunoSEQ multiplex PCR; TCRdb's copy keeps in-frame clones and lacks some. The sample holds 650,000 to 950,000 clones, 80% to 90% seen once. As regards this clone: Its ends do not fully match the called genes, so a read error is possible.

The same data also contributed to another study, on human thymus T cells. That investigation notes: Among unrelated individuals, related research reported thymic repertoires that overlapped highly.

Sequenced: thymocytes. J is TRBJ1-2 and V is TRBV12-5; D perhaps matches TRBD1 (6 bases). The sequence came from a girl under three years old with a congenital heart defect. The CDR3 nucleotides read TGTGCTAGTGGTTTGCCAGACAGGTCTCAATCCTTC. The encoded protein is CASGLPDRSQSF.